There are a few counts of the clone carrying this T cell receptor (beta chain). What it recognizes is unknown. The repertoire was sequenced with immunoSEQ multiplex PCR; TCRdb's copy has only in-frame clones and lacks some. This table has 2,500,000 or so clones, 93% appearing once. These data belong to a study of shared clonotypes between healthy human individuals. Study-level findings and limits: Across four donors, naive CD4 shared 5% to 6.5%, naive CD8 more than 3%, memory CD4 about 2.4%, memory CD8 about 0.4%. Sampling covered blood only; tissue repertoires likely differ. An effect of sequencing depth on clonotype sharing among donors was expected.

The CDR3 has 14 residues. Deletions cut 2 bases from V and 0 bases from J, with 7 bases between. In germline, CDR1 is LNHDA, CDR2 SQIVND (reference sequence). This clonotype originated in a man aged 18 to 29 in good health. Some clones in this sample may be carry-over from other donors' samples. This sequence joins TRBV19 and TRBJ1-1; D gene unclear. The source material was naive CD4+ T cells from PBMCs. The subset was: CD45RA+ positively selected. CDR3 sequence (DNA): TGTGCCAGTAGTATACGGGAGATGAACACTGAAGCTTTCTTT. Translated, it gives CASSIREMNTEAFF.